This passage covers 25 T cell receptor beta chains from one sample sequenced in a study of T cell changes during pregnancy in multiple sclerosis. The table came from immunoSEQ multiplex PCR; TCRdb's copy has only in-frame clones and leaves some out. The top ten clones hold more than 1.5% of a sample with around 100,000 clones, over 80% of them seen once. Sequencing was performed on peripheral blood, taken after pregnancy. The source is a female donor with multiple sclerosis, enrolled in a pregnancy study.

The rearrangement links TRBV7-8 to TRBJ1-6, with D hard to call. With 2 bases removed from V and 0 bases from J, the gap between germline ends came to 11 bases. This CDR3 spans 17 amino acids. Germline V CDR1 and CDR2: SGHVS, FQNEAQ. CDR3 DNA sequence: TGTGCCAGCAGCTTAACGAGGGCCTCCTCCTATAATTCACCCCTCCACTTT. Translation gives CASSLTRASSYNSPLHF.

The chain has TRBV7-9 and TRBJ2-5; 7 bases align to TRBD2. The J segment lost 5 bases and the V segment lost 1 base, leaving 7 bases of the junction unmatched. Germline V gives CDR1 SEHNR, CDR2 FQNEAQ (reference sequence). The CDR3 sequence is 15 residues long. The CDR3 DNA is TGTGCCAGCAGCTTAGTTGGCGGGAGAGAGGAGACCCAGTACTTC. Amino acids: CASSLVGGREETQYF. The full variable domain, rest sourced from reference TRBV7-9 and TRBJ2-5, is DTGVSQNPRHKITKRGQNVTFRCDPISEHNRLYWYRQTLGQGPEFLTYFQNEAQLEKSRLLSDRFSAERPKGSFSTLEIQRTEQGDSAMYLCASSLVGGREETQYFGPGTRLLVL.

This clone was detected only once. V is TRBV9 and J is TRBJ2-3, with 13 bases lining up with TRBD2. This CDR3 contains 15 residues. Germline V lookup: CDR1 SGDLS, CDR2 YYNGEE. J gave up 5 bases and V 4 bases, and 4 bases lay outside the gene matches. DNA of the CDR3: TGTGCCAGCAGCACGTGGACTAGCGGGAGAGATACGCAGTATTTT. Translation: CASSTWTSGRDTQYF.

The chain has TRBV6-1 and TRBJ1-1; D is ambiguous. CDR3 length equals 14 residues. CDR1 is MNHNS, CDR2 SASEGT, per germline. V dropped 4 bases and J dropped 5 bases, with 14 bases sitting between them. DNA of the CDR3: TGTGCCAGCAGTGCATTCCCCCCCAGGACTGAAGCTTTCTTT. It is translated as CASSAFPPRTEAFF.

The gene calls are TRBV6-6 and TRBJ2-2; no definite D call. This CDR3 contains 13 residues. Per the germline V gene, CDR1 is MNHNY and CDR2 is SVGAGI (reference sequence). The V gene lost 4 bases and the J gene lost 2 bases, with 5 bases spanning the gap. The CDR3 protein is CASSSGNTGELFF. CDR3 nucleotide sequence: TGTGCCAGCAGTTCAGGAAACACCGGGGAGCTGTTTTTT.

The rearrangement uses TRBV6-6 and TRBJ1-5, with TRBD1 matching 12 bases. V lost 1 base to trimming and J lost 6 bases; unmatched junction nucleotides: 4. This CDR3 contains 16 residues. Germline V gene sequence: CDR1 MNHNY, CDR2 SVGAGI (reference sequence). The CDR3 sequence: CASSYWGQGAGQPQHF. The CDR3 coding sequence is TGTGCCAGCAGTTACTGGGGACAGGGGGCAGGTCAGCCCCAGCATTTT.

This chain links TRBV28 with TRBJ2-4, with TRBD2 identical over 16 bases. Germline V gene sequence: CDR1 MDHEN, CDR2 SYDVKM. This CDR3 has 17 residues. Losses at the gene ends were 5 bases for V and 3 bases for J; bases not matched to a gene: 4. The CDR3 reads CASSRGLAGGNKNIQYF. The CDR3 bases are TGTGCCAGCAGTCGGGGACTAGCGGGAGGGAACAAAAACATTCAGTACTTC. Together with reference TRBV28 and TRBJ2-4, the CDR3 gives the full variable domain: DVKVTQSSRYLVKRTGEKVFLECVQDMDHENMFWYRQDPGLGLRLIYFSYDVKMKEKGDIPEGYSVSREKKERFSLILESASTNQTSMYLCASSRGLAGGNKNIQYFGAGTRLSVL.

This chain uses TRBV27 with TRBJ2-3; D is possibly TRBD2 (6 bases). The CDR3 contains 15 residues. Germline CDR1 is MNHEY and CDR2 is SMNVEV (reference sequence). With 1 base removed from V and 4 bases from J, the gap between germline ends came to 12 bases. CDR3 protein: CASSLFPGVPDTQYF. CDR3 nucleotide sequence: TGTGCCAGCAGTTTATTCCCGGGAGTTCCAGATACGCAGTATTTT.

This clone was observed once. CDR3 residues: CAIKGTTGYEQYF. DNA for the CDR3: TGTGCCATCAAGGGAACAACAGGCTACGAGCAGTACTTC. This chain uses TRBV10-3 with TRBJ2-7; D is perhaps TRBD1 (5 bases). Germline V gives CDR1 ENHRY, CDR2 SYGVKD. Trimming took off 7 bases at V and 3 bases at J, with 13 bases between the two ends. The CDR3 is 13 residues long.

This clone was observed a few times. The junction departs from germline at one end; a sequencing error may be responsible. The chain is built from TRBV30 and TRBJ1-1; no reliable D call. CDR1 and CDR2 from the germline V gene are GTSNPN and SVGIG (reference sequence). This CDR3 has 9 amino acids. CDR3 nucleotides: TGTGCCTGCACCCCCAGAGGCAAATTT. Translating it yields CACTPRGKF. The whole variable domain, remainder taken from reference TRBV30 and TRBJ1-1, is SQTIHQWPATLVQPVGSPLSLECTVEGTSNPNLYWYRQAAGRGLQLLFYSVGIGQISSEVPQNLSASRPQDRQFILSSKKLLLSDSGFYLCACTPRGKFGQGTRLTVV.

This chain links TRBV5-1 with TRBJ2-1; unclear D gene. This CDR3 comprises 14 residues. V lost 4 bases to trimming and J lost 1 base, with 9 bases between them. Germline CDR1 is SGHRS and CDR2 is YFSETQ. In nucleotides, the CDR3 is TGCGCCAGCAGCCAAGGCGGTTCCTACAATGAGCAGTTCTTC. Its protein is CASSQGGSYNEQFF.

This chain uses TRBV5-1 with TRBJ1-1, with D perhaps TRBD1 (6 bases). Germline V gene sequence: CDR1 SGHRS, CDR2 YFSETQ. V was pared by 0 bases and J by 2 bases, with 11 bases between. The CDR3 runs 15 residues. The chain's CDR3 is CASSLAQGQNTEAFF. The DNA of the CDR3 is TGCGCCAGCAGCTTGGCCCAGGGACAAAACACTGAAGCTTTCTTT.

The chain has TRBV19 and TRBJ2-7; maybe TRBD2 (7 bases). Germline V CDR1 and CDR2: LNHDA, SQIVND (reference sequence). The CDR3 is 14 residues long. Trimming cost V 6 bases and J 3 bases, with 15 bases left between them. CDR3 DNA sequence: TGTGCCAGTAGCGGAACAGGGACTAACTACGAGCAGTACTTC. It is translated as CASSGTGTNYEQYF. The full variable domain, with the rest looked up from reference TRBV19 and TRBJ2-7, is DGGITQSPKYLFRKEGQNVTLSCEQNLNHDAMYWYRQDPGQGLRLIYYSQIVNDFQKGDIAEGYSVSREKKESFPLTVTSAQKNPTAFYLCASSGTGTNYEQYFGPGTRLTVT.

In nucleotides, the CDR3 is TGTGCCAGCATCGACAGCAACACTGAAGCTTTCTTT. Encoded protein: CASIDSNTEAFF. This chain links TRBV6-6 with TRBJ1-1, with D tentatively TRBD1 (5 bases). The CDR3 contains 12 residues. Germline V lookup: CDR1 MNHNY, CDR2 SVGAGI (reference sequence). V gave up 7 bases and J gave up 2 bases, with 8 bases separating them.

The CDR3: CASRVGGAMNTEAFF. In nucleotides, the CDR3 is TGTGCCAGTAGGGTGGGCGGGGCAATGAACACTGAAGCTTTCTTT. This rearrangement joins TRBV19 to TRBJ1-1; D is perhaps TRBD1 (5 bases). CDR3 size: 15 residues. Germline CDR1 is LNHDA and CDR2 is SQIVND (reference sequence). With 6 bases removed from V and 0 bases from J, the gap between germline ends came to 14 bases.

The gene calls are TRBV19 and TRBJ1-4, with 7 bases aligning to TRBD1. After removal of 2 bases from V and 5 bases from J, the junction contained 8 bases not matched to a gene. This CDR3 has 16 residues. The germline V gene has CDR1 LNHDA and CDR2 SQIVND (reference sequence). The CDR3: CASSILRQGLNEKLFF. For the CDR3, the DNA is TGTGCCAGTAGTATACTGAGACAGGGCCTAAATGAAAAACTGTTTTTT.

This clone was detected once. CDR3 in amino acids: CASSLGGAGYEQYF. CDR3 sequence (DNA): TGTGCCAGCAGCTTGGGCGGGGCGGGGTACGAGCAGTACTTC. V usage is TRBV5-4 and J usage is TRBJ2-7, with D possibly TRBD2 on 6 matching bases. CDR1 is SGHNT, CDR2 YYREEE, per germline (reference sequence). The CDR3 is 14 amino acids. Trimming cost V 0 bases and J 4 bases, with 11 bases left between them.

The J gene is TRBJ2-4, the V gene TRBV27; the match to TRBD1 covers 8 bases. The J segment lost 9 bases and the V segment lost 7 bases, leaving 14 bases of the junction unmatched. Per the germline V gene, CDR1 is MNHEY and CDR2 is SMNVEV (reference sequence). CDR3 length equals 15 residues. This CDR3 reads CASTRTGNTQGIQYF. The CDR3 DNA reads as TGTGCCAGCACACGGACAGGGAACACCCAGGGCATTCAGTACTTC.

This clone was recorded only once. This chain joins TRBV6-5 and TRBJ1-3; D not resolved. V was clipped by 2 bases and J by 0 bases, with 8 bases between them. The CDR3 has 15 amino acids. Germline CDR1 MNHEY, CDR2 SVGAGI. The CDR3 region is CASSYGSSSGNTIYF. CDR3 bases: TGTGCCAGCAGTTACGGGAGCAGCTCTGGAAACACCATATATTTT.

This chain links TRBV10-1 with TRBJ2-7; possibly TRBD2 for D (5 bases). V lost 4 bases, J lost 4 bases, and 26 bases lay in between. Germline V CDR1 and CDR2: WNHNN, SYGVQD (reference sequence). The CDR3 totals 18 residues. DNA of the CDR3: TGCGCCAGCAGTGGGCCAGCAGATCACGGGGAAACAGAATACGAGCAGTACTTC. This translates into CASSGPADHGETEYEQYF.

The CDR3 DNA reads TGTGCCAGCAGCCCAAGGGGCTCTGGAAACACCATATATTTT. It translates to CASSPRGSGNTIYF. This sequence joins TRBV11-2 and TRBJ1-3; possible D gene TRBD1, 5 bases. Trimming cost V 5 bases and J 0 bases, with 8 bases left between them. CDR1 and CDR2 from the germline V gene are SGHAT and FQNNGV. The CDR3 runs to 14 residues.

CDR3 coding DNA: TGTGCCAGCTCACCTGACATCCTTGCCTACGAGCAGTACTTC. This codes for CASSPDILAYEQYF. The chain combines TRBV18 with TRBJ2-7; D is unclear. The V gene lost 3 bases and the J gene lost 2 bases, with 11 bases spanning the gap. The CDR3 contains 14 residues. Germline CDR1 KGHSH, CDR2 LQKENI.

This clone occurred many times. The rearrangement uses TRBV4-3 and TRBJ1-4, with TRBD1 matching 9 bases. The germline V gene encodes CDR1 LGHNA and CDR2 YSLEER. The CDR3 length is 18 residues. Trimming removed 0 bases from V and 5 bases from J; junction bases left unmatched: 10. CDR3: CASSQERDREGPNEKLFF. The CDR3 DNA follows: TGCGCCAGCAGCCAAGAACGGGACAGGGAAGGTCCGAATGAAAAACTGTTTTTT.

The chain carries TRBV4-1 and TRBJ2-5; D uncertain. The CDR3 runs to 14 residues. The germline CDR1 and CDR2 sequences are MGHRA and YSYEKL. Between the trimmed V and J ends, which lost 1 base and 0 bases, there was a span of 6 bases. CDR3 residues: CASSQGSYQETQYF. CDR3 in DNA: TGCGCCAGCAGCCAAGGCAGTTACCAAGAGACCCAGTACTTC.

This chain joins TRBV5-6 and TRBJ2-5; no firm D call. CDR3 length equals 16 residues. Germline V gene lookup returns CDR1 SGHDT and CDR2 YYEEEE. The ends were cut back, 0 bases at V and 2 bases at J, with 14 bases in the middle. The CDR3 bases are TGTGCCAGCAGCTTGGATCAGAGGCGCGGTCAAGAGACCCAGTACTTC. Translating gives CASSLDQRRGQETQYF. Looking up the rest from reference TRBV5-6 and TRBJ2-5 gives the full variable domain: DAGVTQSPTHLIKTRGQQVTLRCSPKSGHDTVSWYQQALGQGPQFIFQYYEEEERQRGNFPDRFSGHQFPNYSSELNVNALLLGDSALYLCASSLDQRRGQETQYFGPGTRLLVL.